The clone carrying this TCR beta chain has a count of ten or more. The antigen remains unidentified. This entry is derived from a study of response to subunit inactivated influenza vaccine. Findings and caveats of the study: T cells newly recruited by each seasonal influenza vaccination are few, the authors suggested.

MiXCR, run by TCRdb on the RT-PCR reads, gives a single entry per CDR3 protein. The profile covers about 520,000 distinct CDR3 sequences, with approximately 7.7% appearing a single time and under 15% taken by the ten largest. Germline assignment: CDR1 DFQATT and CDR2 SNEGSKA (reference sequence). CDR3 length: 13 residues. V gene TRBV20-1 combines with J gene TRBJ2-3; TRBD2 matches at 9 bases. This clonotype was obtained from a man between 45 and 75 years old who received an inactivated influenza vaccine. The sequences come from PBMCs from blood, collected around 25 months after vaccination. CDR3 in DNA: TGCAGCCCGTTTAGCGGGAGTGGTGATACGCAGTATTTT. Its translation is CSPFSGSGDTQYF.